The rows below give T cell receptor beta chains drawn from one sample of a study of cytomegalovirus exposure and HLA in healthy donors. Clones were read by immunoSEQ multiplex PCR, and TCRdb kept only the in-frame ones, dropping some. Among approximately 170,000 clones, about 59% were seen once, and the ten largest hold 2.5% to 3%. Material for sequencing was PBMCs. These receptors were collected from a man aged 40-50 years in good health and CMV-seronegative. Each CDR3 is given without its conserved first and last residue. Fields, in order: J gene, clone size, D gene, CDR3 length, V gene, CDR3 protein. D genes are given only for firm matches. For some rows the clone size is stated as once, few or many, or as a class when expanded; others skip it.

j_call: TRBJ2-1; clone_size: NA; d_call: TRBD2; cdr3_length: 16; v_call: TRBV7-3; cdr3_aa: ASSLRASGRAWDNEQF
j_call: TRBJ1-1; clone_size: few; d_call: TRBD1; cdr3_length: 13; v_call: TRBV19; cdr3_aa: ASSQGAKGRAEAF
j_call: TRBJ1-1; clone_size: NA; d_call: NA; cdr3_length: 13; v_call: TRBV6-5; cdr3_aa: ASSYSFQERALAF
j_call: TRBJ2-7; clone_size: NA; d_call: TRBD2; cdr3_length: 14; v_call: TRBV6-4; cdr3_aa: ASSGTITTSPLEQY
j_call: TRBJ2-1; clone_size: NA; d_call: TRBD2; cdr3_length: 13; v_call: TRBV7-2; cdr3_aa: ASSLVVAGGSEQF
j_call: TRBJ1-1; clone_size: NA; d_call: NA; cdr3_length: 12; v_call: TRBV10-1; cdr3_aa: ASSEGQDGTEAF
j_call: TRBJ2-2; clone_size: NA; d_call: NA; cdr3_length: 11; v_call: TRBV19; cdr3_aa: ASRALGTGELF
j_call: TRBJ1-2; clone_size: NA; d_call: TRBD1; cdr3_length: 11; v_call: TRBV7-2; cdr3_aa: ASSLGTGDGYT
j_call: TRBJ1-6; clone_size: NA; d_call: NA; cdr3_length: 14; v_call: TRBV30; cdr3_aa: AWSVRGAGYNSPLH
j_call: TRBJ2-7; clone_size: NA; d_call: NA; cdr3_length: 12; v_call: TRBV7-2; cdr3_aa: ASSPKNFFYEQY
j_call: TRBJ2-1; clone_size: few; d_call: TRBD2; cdr3_length: 13; v_call: TRBV7-9; cdr3_aa: ASSLELAGGKGQF
j_call: TRBJ2-1; clone_size: NA; d_call: NA; cdr3_length: 13; v_call: TRBV7-8; cdr3_aa: ASSLAETAYNEQF
j_call: TRBJ2-7; clone_size: NA; d_call: TRBD1; cdr3_length: 12; v_call: TRBV19; cdr3_aa: ASSIGTGNYEQY
j_call: TRBJ2-1; clone_size: NA; d_call: NA; cdr3_length: 13; v_call: TRBV18; cdr3_aa: ASSPAALTGNEQF
j_call: TRBJ1-5; clone_size: NA; d_call: TRBD1; cdr3_length: 15; v_call: TRBV7-2; cdr3_aa: ASSHGTGGPGNQPQH
j_call: TRBJ2-6; clone_size: few; d_call: NA; cdr3_length: 12; v_call: TRBV27; cdr3_aa: ASSSNSGANVLT
j_call: TRBJ1-1; clone_size: NA; d_call: TRBD1; cdr3_length: 14; v_call: TRBV5-1; cdr3_aa: ASNLAGGITITEAF
j_call: TRBJ2-5; clone_size: NA; d_call: TRBD1; cdr3_length: 13; v_call: TRBV18; cdr3_aa: ASSSRTGGRETQY
j_call: TRBJ1-2; clone_size: NA; d_call: TRBD1; cdr3_length: 11; v_call: TRBV6-5; cdr3_aa: ASSSGQRWGYT
j_call: TRBJ2-7; clone_size: few; d_call: TRBD1; cdr3_length: 12; v_call: TRBV18; cdr3_aa: ASSPGTGDEEQY
j_call: TRBJ1-4; clone_size: few; d_call: TRBD1; cdr3_length: 12; v_call: TRBV28; cdr3_aa: ASSRTGGNEKLF
j_call: TRBJ1-2; clone_size: few; d_call: NA; cdr3_length: 12; v_call: TRBV5-1; cdr3_aa: ASSLGGENYGYT
j_call: TRBJ2-7; clone_size: NA; d_call: TRBD2; cdr3_length: 13; v_call: TRBV6-6; cdr3_aa: ASSYWREVNYEQY
j_call: TRBJ2-2; clone_size: once; d_call: TRBD2; cdr3_length: 13; v_call: TRBV6-5; cdr3_aa: ASSYLAGETGELF
j_call: TRBJ2-3; clone_size: NA; d_call: TRBD1; cdr3_length: 14; v_call: TRBV28; cdr3_aa: ASSSLADRDTDTQY
j_call: TRBJ1-4; clone_size: NA; d_call: TRBD1; cdr3_length: 15; v_call: TRBV4-1; cdr3_aa: ASSHRDRGGTNEKLF
j_call: TRBJ2-1; clone_size: NA; d_call: TRBD2; cdr3_length: 13; v_call: TRBV7-7; cdr3_aa: ASSYSGEALDEQF
j_call: TRBJ1-6; clone_size: NA; d_call: NA; cdr3_length: 11; v_call: TRBV28; cdr3_aa: ATAGGPESPLH
j_call: TRBJ2-1; clone_size: NA; d_call: NA; cdr3_length: 12; v_call: TRBV6-5; cdr3_aa: ASSYTGFNNEQF
j_call: TRBJ2-1; clone_size: NA; d_call: NA; cdr3_length: 12; v_call: TRBV19; cdr3_aa: ASSLGVVSVEQF
j_call: TRBJ1-1; clone_size: once; d_call: NA; cdr3_length: 14; v_call: TRBV28; cdr3_aa: ASSYRLTGVNTEAF
j_call: TRBJ1-2; clone_size: NA; d_call: NA; cdr3_length: 9; v_call: TRBV6-1; cdr3_aa: AGGSFFGYT
j_call: TRBJ2-4; clone_size: NA; d_call: NA; cdr3_length: 15; v_call: TRBV18; cdr3_aa: ASSPLGAGTAKNIQY
j_call: TRBJ2-7; clone_size: NA; d_call: NA; cdr3_length: 14; v_call: TRBV5-5; cdr3_aa: ASIPRGFTGQHEQY
j_call: TRBJ1-5; clone_size: NA; d_call: NA; cdr3_length: 16; v_call: TRBV12-5; cdr3_aa: ASGLVILDSYSNQPQH
j_call: TRBJ2-1; clone_size: NA; d_call: TRBD2; cdr3_length: 13; v_call: TRBV13; cdr3_aa: ASSRKGRADNEQF
j_call: TRBJ1-6; clone_size: NA; d_call: NA; cdr3_length: 10; v_call: TRBV10-3; cdr3_aa: AISAGNSPLH
j_call: TRBJ2-3; clone_size: NA; d_call: NA; cdr3_length: 9; v_call: TRBV6-5; cdr3_aa: ASDRGDTQY
j_call: TRBJ1-4; clone_size: NA; d_call: NA; cdr3_length: 13; v_call: TRBV30; cdr3_aa: AWSVLRRDGSGLF
j_call: TRBJ1-4; clone_size: few; d_call: TRBD1; cdr3_length: 10; v_call: TRBV29-1; cdr3_aa: SAGTASEKLF
j_call: TRBJ2-5; clone_size: NA; d_call: NA; cdr3_length: 12; v_call: TRBV18; cdr3_aa: ASAPGSPQETQY
j_call: TRBJ2-7; clone_size: NA; d_call: NA; cdr3_length: 10; v_call: TRBV6-6; cdr3_aa: ASSSQGYEQY
j_call: TRBJ2-5; clone_size: NA; d_call: TRBD1; cdr3_length: 16; v_call: TRBV5-4; cdr3_aa: ASSHRMGQGRDQETQY